This T cell receptor beta chain was captured in a study of cytomegalovirus exposure and HLA in healthy donors. Germline values: CDR1 LNHDA, CDR2 SQIVND (reference sequence). The CDR3 has 15 residues. The V end was cut by 6 bases, the J end by 1 base, with 15 bases between. On this clone: Its antigen remains unknown.

This table comes from immunoSEQ multiplex PCR, and its TCRdb copy is limited to in-frame clones, with some not included. The sample includes a few hundred thousand clones, around 89% of them seen just once. Overall study results and limits: In vitro work confirmed that three CMV-associated chains recognize CMV antigens.

The chain has TRBV19 and TRBJ2-5; possible D gene TRBD1, 5 bases. The sequenced material came from PBMCs. The sequence derives from a woman under 30 in good health and CMV-seronegative. CDR3 residues: CASRPNGQGQETQYF. Written as DNA, the CDR3 is TGTGCCAGTAGGCCCAATGGGCAGGGCCAAGAGACCCAGTACTTC.